The 25 T cell receptor beta chains below all came from one sample that was sequenced in a study of monozygotic twins with inflammatory bowel disease. TCRdb re-called the 5' RACE reads; every CDR3 protein appears as one record, without DNA. The ten top clones account for about 8%, within a sample of approximately 210,000 distinct CDR3 sequences. Source material: blood. Receptors originate from a human donor with ulcerative colitis or Crohn's disease, or a healthy co-twin of an affected twin (not recorded which).

The genes are TRBV27 and TRBJ2-1; the D call from TCRdb, TRBD2, cannot be confirmed without DNA. Germline V gives CDR1 MNHEY, CDR2 SMNVEV (reference sequence). CDR3 length equals 15 residues. CDR3: CASRPPGLAPNEQFF.

The rearrangement links TRBV12-3 or TRBV12-4 to TRBJ2-2; TCRdb designates TRBD1, a call that cannot be tested without DNA. This CDR3 is 16 amino acids long. CDR3 sequence reads: CASSPPWGSNTGELFF.

This chain links TRBV6-2 or TRBV6-3 with TRBJ2-1; TCRdb outputs TRBD2, but without DNA this stays unchecked. Germline CDR1 and CDR2: MNHEY and SVGEGT. The CDR3 is 13 residues long. This CDR3 is CASSLAGVPEQFF.

The rearrangement joins TRBV5-1 to TRBJ1-1; as DNA is missing, the TRBD1 call by TCRdb cannot be tested. The germline CDR1 and CDR2 sequences are SGHRS and YFSETQ. The CDR3 consists of 14 residues. CDR3 protein: CASSPGTGLTEAFF.

The chain joins TRBV11-2 to TRBJ2-7; TCRdb selects TRBD2, and the lack of DNA leaves this call unchecked. Germline-derived CDR1 and CDR2 are SGHAT and FQNNGV. This CDR3 spans 19 amino acids. This CDR3 reads CASSLEFSASGGAGYEQYF.

The CDR3 spells CASSQQGAYEQYF. The gene calls are TRBV18 and TRBJ2-7. There are 13 residues in the CDR3. Germline values: CDR1 KGHSH, CDR2 LQKENI.

This chain uses TRBV2 with TRBJ2-7; TCRdb lists TRBD1, though no DNA is available to test this call. Germline values: CDR1 SNHLY, CDR2 FYNNEI. The CDR3 covers 15 residues. CDR3 in amino acids: CASSVTPGSSYEQYF.

This chain connects TRBV5-1 to TRBJ1-6. Germline loops: CDR1 SGHRS, CDR2 YFSETQ. The CDR3 sequence is 15 residues long. CDR3 sequence: CASSLSTPRNSPLHF.

This rearrangement joins TRBV20-1 to TRBJ1-1. CDR3 length equals 12 residues. Germline CDR1 is DFQATT and CDR2 is SNEGSKA (reference sequence). The chain's CDR3 is CSARRRNTEAFF.

This chain links TRBV20-1 with TRBJ2-5. The CDR3 sequence is 14 residues long. The germline gives CDR1 DFQATT, CDR2 SNEGSKA (reference sequence). CDR3 in amino acids: CSARDKRDWETQYF.

The chain has TRBV3-1 and TRBJ2-7. CDR1 LGHDT and CDR2 YNNKEL come from the germline V gene (reference sequence). The CDR3 totals 12 residues. CDR3 residues: CASSQTNYEQYF.

The genes are TRBV3-1 and TRBJ2-3; no DNA is available, so the TRBD1 call from TCRdb remains unchecked. CDR3 length: 16 residues. Germline V CDR1 and CDR2: LGHDT, YNNKEL (reference sequence). The CDR3 region is CASSYLLRGLTDTQYF.

The rearrangement uses TRBV25-1 and TRBJ2-1; TCRdb indicates TRBD1, and absent DNA this call remains unverified. Germline values: CDR1 MGHDK, CDR2 SYGVNS. The CDR3 length is 15 residues. The CDR3 sequence: CASIKGEGAYNEQFF.

V is TRBV19 and J is TRBJ1-1; TCRdb's D gene call, TRBD1, goes unchecked for lack of DNA. The CDR3 is made up of 16 amino acids. CDR1 LNHDA and CDR2 SQIVND come from the germline V gene (reference sequence). This CDR3 reads CASRSAGTGGRTEAFF.

The chain has TRBV9 and TRBJ1-6. The germline V gene encodes CDR1 SGDLS and CDR2 YYNGEE. The CDR3 runs 14 residues. CDR3: CASSVDGENSPLHF. Full variable domain (remainder filled in from reference TRBV9 and TRBJ1-6): DSGVTQTPKHLITATGQRVTLRCSPRSGDLSVYWYQQSLDQGLQFLIQYYNGEERAKGNILERFSAQQFPDLHSELNLSSLELGDSALYFCASSVDGENSPLHFGNGTRLTVT.

The gene calls are TRBV5-5 and TRBJ2-3; TCRdb picks TRBD2, but there is no DNA to check that call. This CDR3 has 16 amino acids. CDR1 and CDR2 from the germline V gene are SGHKS and YYEKEE (reference sequence). The CDR3 loop is CASSLEGPSSTDTQYF.

The chain employs TRBV7-3 and TRBJ2-1; the D call from TCRdb, TRBD2, cannot be confirmed without DNA. From germline, CDR1 is SGHTA and CDR2 FQGTGA. The CDR3 consists of 15 residues. The CDR3 protein is CASSLISDTYNEQFF.

The rearrangement joins TRBV12-3 or TRBV12-4 to TRBJ2-7. The CDR3 has 13 residues. The CDR3 protein is CASSPGISYEQYF.

The chain couples TRBV5-6 to TRBJ1-2; the TCRdb call, TRBD1, lacks DNA for checking. Germline V gene data show CDR1 as SGHDT and CDR2 as YYEEEE. CDR3 size: 13 residues. CDR3 residues: CASSQDRGYGYTF. The whole variable domain, filled in from reference TRBV5-6 and TRBJ1-2, reads DAGVTQSPTHLIKTRGQQVTLRCSPKSGHDTVSWYQQALGQGPQFIFQYYEEEERQRGNFPDRFSGHQFPNYSSELNVNALLLGDSALYLCASSQDRGYGYTFGSGTRLTVV.

The chain has TRBV5-5 and TRBJ2-2. The CDR3 covers 14 residues. The germline V gene encodes CDR1 SGHKS and CDR2 YYEKEE (reference sequence). The CDR3 loop is CASSLEGWTGELFF.

The chain recombines TRBV12-3 or TRBV12-4 with TRBJ1-1; TCRdb lists TRBD1, though no DNA is available to test this call. This CDR3 comprises 16 residues. Here the CDR3 reads CASTHKGASWNTEAFF.

The chain joins TRBV6-1 to TRBJ2-2; TCRdb calls TRBD2, which cannot be checked without DNA. CDR1 MNHNS and CDR2 SASEGT come from the germline V gene. The CDR3 is made up of 15 amino acids. This CDR3 is CASTKLASGTGELFF.

This chain links TRBV6-1 with TRBJ1-2. Germline loops: CDR1 MNHNS, CDR2 SASEGT. This CDR3 comprises 12 residues. The CDR3: CASSLSAYGYTF.

V usage is TRBV6-5 and J usage is TRBJ2-1. The germline V gene has CDR1 MNHEY and CDR2 SVGAGI. This CDR3 region has 13 residues. Here the CDR3 reads CASSAEQPNEQFF.

CDR3 sequence: CASSLVPGTGELFF. This chain joins TRBV7-2 and TRBJ2-2; absent DNA, TCRdb's TRBD1 call cannot be checked. Germline V gene data show CDR1 as SGHTA and CDR2 as FQGNSA. The CDR3 has 14 residues.